Here is one T cell receptor beta chain with its context. Its antigen is undetermined. This specimen comes from a study of glioma-infiltrating T cells after dendritic cell vaccination. Turning to the study itself: Autologous tumor lysate was loaded overnight onto monocyte-derived dendritic cells grown seven days with IL-4 and GM-CSF.

Germline V gene lookup returns CDR1 MNHNS and CDR2 SASEGT. The CDR3 extends over 13 amino acids. V shed 3 bases and J shed 2 bases, with 8 bases lying between them. No glioblastoma patient carried an isocitrate dehydrogenase mutation. Study-wide results and caveats: Survival was not directly related to TCR clonality in these patients.

TCRdb keeps only in-frame clones here, not all; method: immunoSEQ multiplex PCR. Here the sample spans about 100,000 clones, about four fifths being singletons. The source is a human donor with glioblastoma. V usage is TRBV6-1 and J usage is TRBJ2-7; a weak D match, TRBD1 (6 bases). The sample here was blood, taken before dendritic cell vaccination. The CDR3 DNA follows: TGTGCCAGCAGTGAGACAGGAGCCTACGAGCAGTACTTC. The encoded protein is CASSETGAYEQYF.